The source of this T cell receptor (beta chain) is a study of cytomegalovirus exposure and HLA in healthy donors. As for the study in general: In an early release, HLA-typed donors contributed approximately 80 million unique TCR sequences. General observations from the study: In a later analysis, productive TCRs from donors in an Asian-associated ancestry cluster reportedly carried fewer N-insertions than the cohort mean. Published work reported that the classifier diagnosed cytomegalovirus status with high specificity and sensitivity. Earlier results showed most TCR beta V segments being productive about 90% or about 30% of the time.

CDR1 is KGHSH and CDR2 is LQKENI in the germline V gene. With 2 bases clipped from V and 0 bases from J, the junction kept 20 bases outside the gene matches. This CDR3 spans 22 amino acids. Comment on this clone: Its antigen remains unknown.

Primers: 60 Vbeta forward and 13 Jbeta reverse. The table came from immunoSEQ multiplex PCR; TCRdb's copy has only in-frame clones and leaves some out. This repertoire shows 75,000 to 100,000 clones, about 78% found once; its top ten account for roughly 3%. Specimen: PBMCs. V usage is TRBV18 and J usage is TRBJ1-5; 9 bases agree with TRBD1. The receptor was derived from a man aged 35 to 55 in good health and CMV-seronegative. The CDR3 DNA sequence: TGTGCCAGCTCACCATTTCCCCTATCTTGGACAGGGGATCGAATTAGCAATCAGCCCCAGCATTTT. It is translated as CASSPFPLSWTGDRISNQPQHF.